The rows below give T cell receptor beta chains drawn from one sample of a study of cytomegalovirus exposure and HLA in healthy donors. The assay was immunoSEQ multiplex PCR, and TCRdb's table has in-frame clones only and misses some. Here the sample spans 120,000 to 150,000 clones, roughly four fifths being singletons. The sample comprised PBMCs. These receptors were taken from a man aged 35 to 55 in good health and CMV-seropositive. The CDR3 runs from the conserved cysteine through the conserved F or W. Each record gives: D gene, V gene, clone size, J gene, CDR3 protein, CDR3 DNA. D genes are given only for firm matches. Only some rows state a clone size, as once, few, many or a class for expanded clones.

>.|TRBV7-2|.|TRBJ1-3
CASSLSFGTAGNTIYF
TGTGCCAGCAGCTTAAGCTTTGGGACTGCGGGAAACACCATATATTTT
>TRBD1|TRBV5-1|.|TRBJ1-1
CASSRQVGGAGSEAFF
TGCGCCAGCAGTCGCCAGGTAGGGGGCGCAGGGTCTGAAGCTTTCTTT
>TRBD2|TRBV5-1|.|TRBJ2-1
CASSLAFSSGRNEQFF
TGCGCCAGCAGCTTGGCGTTTTCTAGCGGGAGGAATGAGCAGTTCTTC
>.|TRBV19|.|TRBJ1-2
CASSSNPEGMNYGYTF
TGTGCCAGTAGTAGTAACCCGGAGGGGATGAACTATGGCTACACCTTC
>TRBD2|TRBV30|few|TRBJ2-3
CAWSLGLAGSTDTQYF
TGTGCCTGGAGCCTGGGACTAGCGGGAAGCACAGATACGCAGTATTTT
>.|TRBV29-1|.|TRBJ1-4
CSVKQGRTNEKLFF
TGCAGCGTAAAACAGGGTAGGACTAATGAAAAACTGTTTTTT
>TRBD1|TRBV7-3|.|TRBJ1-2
CASSAAPGQGAGGYTF
TGTGCCAGCAGCGCAGCTCCGGGACAGGGGGCTGGCGGCTACACCTTC
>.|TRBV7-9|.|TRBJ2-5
CSSSFLSGETQYF
TGTTCCAGCAGCTTTTTGAGTGGAGAGACCCAGTACTTC
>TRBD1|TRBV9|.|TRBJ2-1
CASSVGQGGYNEQFF
TGTGCCAGCAGCGTAGGACAGGGGGGCTACAATGAGCAGTTCTTC
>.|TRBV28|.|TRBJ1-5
CASSLSISNQPQHF
TGTGCCAGCAGTTTATCTATAAGCAATCAGCCCCAGCATTTT
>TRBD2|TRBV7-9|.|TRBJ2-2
CSSTRTGLALGVHTGELFF
TGTTCCAGCACCCGTACGGGACTAGCCCTTGGGGTGCACACCGGGGAGCTGTTTTTT
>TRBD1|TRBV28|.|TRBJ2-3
CASSLTGTGSDTQYF
TGTGCCAGCAGTTTGACCGGGACAGGGAGCGATACGCAGTATTTT
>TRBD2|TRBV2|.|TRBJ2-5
CASRRDYQETQYF
TGTGCCAGCAGACGGGACTATCAAGAGACCCAGTACTTC
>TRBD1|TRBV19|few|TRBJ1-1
CASSISRQGYSEAFF
TGTGCCAGTAGTATATCGAGACAGGGTTACTCTGAAGCTTTCTTT
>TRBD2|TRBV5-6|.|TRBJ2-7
CASSLTTLAGSSYEQYF
TGTGCCAGCAGCTTGACCACCTTAGCGGGGTCATCCTACGAGCAGTACTTC
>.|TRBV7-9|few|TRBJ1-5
CASSLGQRNQPQHF
TGTGCCAGCAGCTTAGGACAGCGCAATCAGCCCCAGCATTTT
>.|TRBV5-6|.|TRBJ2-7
CASSLDTNEYF
TGTGCCAGCAGCTTGGATACTAATGAGTACTTC
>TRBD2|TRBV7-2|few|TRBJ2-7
CASSYGTSNEQYF
TGTGCCAGCAGCTATGGGACTAGTAACGAGCAGTACTTC
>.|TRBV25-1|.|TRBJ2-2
CASSEGGTWFGHTGELFF
TGTGCCAGCAGTGAGGGAGGCACATGGTTTGGTCACACCGGGGAGCTGTTTTTT
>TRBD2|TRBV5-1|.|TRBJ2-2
CASSLRTSGTNTGELFF
TGCGCCAGCAGCTTGAGGACTAGCGGGACGAACACCGGGGAGCTGTTTTTT
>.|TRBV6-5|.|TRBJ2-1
CASSYRDEQFF
TGTGCCAGCAGTTATCGGGATGAGCAGTTCTTC
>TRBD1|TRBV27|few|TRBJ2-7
CASSPDRGHEQYF
TGTGCCAGCAGCCCCGACAGGGGGCACGAGCAGTACTTC
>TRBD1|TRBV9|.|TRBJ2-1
CASSVVGTDHEQFF
TGTGCCAGCAGCGTAGTGGGGACAGACCATGAGCAGTTCTTC
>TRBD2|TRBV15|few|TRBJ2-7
CATSNLGAGGNYEQYF
TGTGCCACCAGCAACCTGGGGGCGGGAGGCAACTACGAGCAGTACTTC
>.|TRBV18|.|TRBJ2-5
CASSRPGPQETQYF
TGTGCCAGCTCACGGCCAGGGCCGCAAGAGACCCAGTACTTC
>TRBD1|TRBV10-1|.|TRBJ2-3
CASSVNGGTGEDTQYF
TGCGCCAGCAGTGTAAACGGGGGGACAGGGGAGGATACGCAGTATTTT
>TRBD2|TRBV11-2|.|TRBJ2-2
CASSLVAGGSTGELFF
TGTGCCAGCAGCTTGGTAGCGGGAGGGAGCACCGGGGAGCTGTTTTTT
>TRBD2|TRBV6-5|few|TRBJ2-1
CASSPSGRHRDEQFF
TGTGCCAGCAGCCCGAGCGGGAGGCATCGGGATGAGCAGTTCTTC
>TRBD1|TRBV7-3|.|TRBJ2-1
CASSRTPGTGGHNEQFF
TGTGCCAGCAGCCGAACCCCGGGAACAGGGGGCCACAATGAGCAGTTCTTC
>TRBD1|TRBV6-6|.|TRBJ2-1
CASSYGTGIYNEQFF
TGTGCCAGCAGTTACGGGACAGGGATCTACAATGAGCAGTTCTTC
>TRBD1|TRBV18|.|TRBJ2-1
CASSPLRDRGNNEQFF
TGTGCCAGCTCACCACTGAGAGACAGGGGCAACAATGAGCAGTTCTTC
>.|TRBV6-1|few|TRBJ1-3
CASSRDRSSGNTIYF
TGTGCCAGCAGCCGCGACAGGAGCTCTGGAAACACCATATATTTT
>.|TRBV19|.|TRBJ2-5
CASTPGGKETQYF
TGTGCCAGTACCCCAGGGGGGAAAGAGACCCAGTACTTC
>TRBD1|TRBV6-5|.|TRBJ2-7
CASSYSTTGPPYEQYF
TGTGCCAGCAGTTATTCTACGACAGGGCCCCCCTACGAGCAGTACTTC
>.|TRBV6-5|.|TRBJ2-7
CASRELSRGGEQYF
TGTGCCAGCAGGGAATTAAGTAGGGGCGGCGAGCAGTACTTC
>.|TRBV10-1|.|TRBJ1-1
CASSRTVNTEAFF
TGCGCCAGCAGTAGGACAGTGAACACTGAAGCTTTCTTT
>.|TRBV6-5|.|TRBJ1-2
CASSAETIPYGYTF
TGTGCCAGCAGTGCGGAAACAATCCCTTATGGCTACACCTTC
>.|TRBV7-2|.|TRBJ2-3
CASSLSAGTDTQYF
TGTGCCAGCAGCTTAAGCGCAGGGACAGATACGCAGTATTTT
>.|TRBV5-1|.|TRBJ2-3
CASSLGQGGIADTQYF
TGCGCCAGCAGCTTGGGGCAGGGGGGTATCGCAGATACGCAGTATTTT
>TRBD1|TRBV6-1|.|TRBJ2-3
CATRQGMLDTQYF
TGTGCCACTAGACAGGGGATGTTGGATACGCAGTATTTT
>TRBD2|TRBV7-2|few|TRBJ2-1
CASSSSLAGVYEQFF
TGTGCCAGCAGCTCGTCACTAGCGGGAGTATATGAGCAGTTCTTC
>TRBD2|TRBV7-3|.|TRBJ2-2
CASSLTSGTGELFF
TGTGCCAGCAGCTTAACTAGCGGGACCGGGGAGCTGTTTTTT
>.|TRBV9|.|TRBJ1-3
CASSLRTAGNTIYF
TGTGCCAGCAGTCTTAGGACTGCTGGAAACACCATATATTTT
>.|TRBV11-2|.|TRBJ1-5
CASSLTRNSNQPQHF
TGTGCCAGCAGCTTAACCAGAAATAGCAATCAGCCCCAGCATTTT
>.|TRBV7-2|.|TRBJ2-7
CASSSRELSYEQYF
TGTGCCAGCAGCTCCAGGGAACTCTCCTACGAGCAGTACTTC
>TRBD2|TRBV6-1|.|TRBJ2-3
CASMKNSRSGDTQYF
TGTGCCAGCATGAAGAATTCCCGTAGCGGGGATACGCAGTATTTT
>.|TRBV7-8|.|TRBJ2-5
CASSFDRNSETQYF
TGTGCCAGCAGCTTCGATAGAAATTCGGAGACCCAGTACTTC